This entry lists 15 T cell receptor beta chains sequenced from one sample in a study of OX40 agonist ivuxolimab in advanced cancers. Measured with immunoSEQ multiplex PCR; TCRdb has only the in-frame clones, and not every one. Found here are roughly 9,300 clones, approximately 57% of them singletons; the top ten hold roughly 46%. Sequencing used CD4+ or CD8+ T cells sorted from blood, obtained in a trial of the OX40 agonist ivuxolimab. Every receptor here comes from an adult with an advanced solid tumor such as melanoma, head and neck, liver or kidney cancer.

The CDR3 DNA reads as TGTGCCATCAGGGGACTAGCGGGAGGGTACAATGAGCAGTTCTTC. Translated, it gives CAIRGLAGGYNEQFF. The rearrangement uses TRBV10-3 and TRBJ2-1; 16 bases match TRBD2. V was clipped by 6 bases and J by 4 bases; unmatched bases: 0. CDR1 ENHRY and CDR2 SYGVKD come from the germline V gene. The CDR3 has 15 residues.

The rearrangement joins TRBV10-2 to TRBJ1-1; no clear D. Looked up from germline, CDR1 is WSHSY and CDR2 is SAAADI. CDR3 length: 15 residues. V shed 4 bases and J shed 1 base, with 13 bases lying between them. This CDR3 reads CASSAYPTENTEAFF. In nucleotides, the CDR3 is TGCGCCAGCAGTGCCTATCCCACAGAGAACACTGAAGCTTTCTTT.

This rearrangement joins TRBV5-8 to TRBJ2-7, with 9 positions matching TRBD2. V shed 2 bases and J 5 bases; nucleotides not matched to a gene: 5. This CDR3 region has 14 residues. The germline V gene has CDR1 SGHTS and CDR2 YDEGEE. The CDR3 nucleotides read TGTGCCAGCAGCTTAGGTAGCGGGAGCCACGAGCAGTACTTC. Translated: CASSLGSGSHEQYF.

This clone turned up a few times. V gene TRBV29-1 combines with J gene TRBJ2-7; 14 bases align to TRBD2. The CDR3 is 16 residues long. J lost 2 bases, V lost 6 bases, and 9 bases had no gene match. Germline lookup yields CDR1 SQVTM and CDR2 ANQGSEA. The CDR3 loop reads CSVRGTSGSYPYEQYF. The CDR3 DNA is TGCAGCGTGAGGGGGACTAGCGGGAGTTATCCCTACGAGCAGTACTTC.

This clone was picked up one time. This rearrangement joins TRBV5-1 to TRBJ1-4; D unresolved. V lost 2 bases to trimming and J lost 0 bases, with 14 bases between them. Germline CDR1 is SGHRS and CDR2 is YFSETQ. The length of the CDR3 is 17 residues. The CDR3 nucleotides read TGCGCCAGCAGCTTCGACATCCAACAAACAACTAATGAAAAACTGTTTTTT. This translates into CASSFDIQQTTNEKLFF.

This clone has just one count. The chain uses TRBV6-6 and TRBJ2-7, with D maybe TRBD2 (7 bases). The V gene's germline CDR1 is MNHNY and CDR2 SVGAGI (reference sequence). V lost 8 bases to trimming and J lost 2 bases, with 16 bases between them. The CDR3 contains 14 residues. CDR3 loop: CASSEAGATYEQYF. The CDR3 DNA reads as TGTGCCAGCTCTGAGGCGGGGGCAACCTACGAGCAGTACTTC.

This rearrangement joins TRBV28 to TRBJ2-5; tentatively, D is TRBD1 (7 bases). The CDR3 consists of 17 residues. V lost 3 bases and J lost 4, with 21 bases in between. The germline gives CDR1 MDHEN, CDR2 SYDVKM. The CDR3 DNA is TGTGCCAGCAGTTTGGAGGGACAGTACATCGGGGGAGAGACCCAGTACTTC. Encoded protein: CASSLEGQYIGGETQYF.

This chain connects TRBV7-9 to TRBJ2-7; TRBD2 matches at 7 bases. CDR3 length: 13 amino acids. The V segment lost 3 bases and the J segment 6 bases; nucleotides outside the gene matches: 5. CDR1 SEHNR and CDR2 FQNEAQ come from the germline V gene (reference sequence). The CDR3 nucleotides read TGTGCCAGCAGCTTGACTAGCAAAGGCGAGCAGTACTTC. This encodes CASSLTSKGEQYF.

This clone was seen a handful of times. The chain recombines TRBV6-6 with TRBJ1-1; 9 bases line up with TRBD1. The trim removed 2 bases at V and 7 bases at J, leaving 2 bases unmatched. From germline, CDR1 is MNHNY and CDR2 SVGAGI (reference sequence). CDR3 length equals 13 residues. CDR3 nucleotides: TGTGCCAGCAGTTACGGGACAGGGAGTGAAGCTTTCTTT. It specifies CASSYGTGSEAFF.

The V gene is TRBV4-1, the J gene TRBJ1-1; weak D call: TRBD1 (6 bases). The V and J ends lost 4 bases and 7 bases respectively, with 10 bases between them. Germline V gene lookup returns CDR1 MGHRA and CDR2 YSYEKL. CDR3 length: 12 residues. The CDR3 sequence is CASSRGQNEAFF. CDR3 nucleotides: TGCGCCAGCAGCCGAGGACAGAATGAAGCTTTCTTT.

The chain recombines TRBV7-9 with TRBJ1-2, with 9 bases aligning to TRBD1. Per germline, CDR1 SEHNR and CDR2 FQNEAQ (reference sequence). The CDR3 is made up of 15 amino acids. Unmatched junction bases numbered 9, after V lost 5 bases and J lost 5 bases. The CDR3 loop is CASSLERTGAYGYTF. The CDR3 DNA sequence: TGTGCCAGCAGCCTTGAAAGGACAGGGGCATATGGCTACACCTTC.

The CDR3 region has the DNA TGTGCCAGCAAGGGACTAGCGGGAGCAGATACGCAGTATTTT. Its protein product is CASKGLAGADTQYF. The chain carries TRBV25-1 and TRBJ2-3, with 14 positions matching TRBD2. V gave up 7 bases and J gave up 4 bases; unmatched junction bases: 1. The V gene's germline CDR1 is MGHDK and CDR2 SYGVNS. The CDR3 has 14 amino acids.

This clone has just a few counts. The chain joins TRBV6-6 to TRBJ2-6; D uncertain. The V end lost 10 bases, the J end lost 1 base, and 11 bases lay between the germline ends. The CDR3 covers 14 residues. The germline V gene encodes CDR1 MNHNY and CDR2 SVGAGI (reference sequence). CDR3 in amino acids: CATPLLSGANVLTF. The CDR3 region has the DNA TGTGCCACCCCTTTGTTATCTGGGGCCAACGTCCTGACTTTC.

The sample holds a few counts of this clone. The chain has TRBV7-9 and TRBJ1-1; D gene ambiguous. CDR1 is SEHNR, CDR2 FQNEAQ, per germline (reference sequence). This CDR3 region has 13 residues. Trimming shortened V by 5 bases and J by 4 bases, and 11 bases separated the two germline ends. This chain's CDR3 is CASSPPSGTEAFF. CDR3 DNA sequence: TGTGCCAGCAGCCCCCCTTCGGGCACTGAAGCTTTCTTT.

The chain is built from TRBV27 and TRBJ2-7; tentative D call: TRBD2 (5 bases). The germline V and J ends were trimmed by 2 bases and 7 bases, with 15 bases remaining between them. Looked up from germline, CDR1 is MNHEY and CDR2 is SMNVEV (reference sequence). This CDR3 is 14 amino acids long. CDR3: CASSLLAAMGEQYF. The CDR3 nucleotides read TGTGCCAGCAGTTTACTAGCAGCCATGGGGGAGCAGTACTTC.